Below are 29 T cell receptor beta chains sequenced from a single sample in a study of T cell responses to AZD1222 COVID-19 vaccine. TCRdb's table, derived via immunoSEQ multiplex PCR, lists solely in-frame clones and lacks some. The sample holds 150,000 to 200,000 clones; roughly 90% are singletons and the top ten take 1.1% to 1.5%. This specimen was peripheral blood, taken on day 0 of AZD1222 vaccination. The receptors shown here come from an adult in good health.

V gene TRBV5-1 combines with J gene TRBJ2-7; D uncertain. The CDR3 runs to 14 residues. V was shortened by 2 bases and J by 0 bases, with 9 bases between the two germline ends. CDR1 and CDR2 (germline): SGHRS, YFSETQ. Here the CDR3 DNA reads TGCGCCAGCAGCTTTGAGGATTTCTCCTACGAGCAGTACTTC. Protein: CASSFEDFSYEQYF.

The chain couples TRBV7-9 to TRBJ2-7, with D maybe TRBD1 (5 bases). The CDR3 sequence is 15 residues long. V lost 3 bases and J 0 bases, leaving 12 bases between the germline ends. CDR1 is SEHNR, CDR2 FQNEAQ, per germline (reference sequence). In DNA form, the CDR3 reads TGTGCCAGCAGCTTCCTGGACACCGCCTCCTACGAGCAGTACTTC. Translation: CASSFLDTASYEQYF.

This clone was seen only once. The J gene is TRBJ2-7, the V gene TRBV2; a weak D match, TRBD1 (5 bases). The germline V and J ends were trimmed by 8 bases and 4 bases, with 6 bases remaining between them. CDR1 is SNHLY, CDR2 FYNNEI, per germline. The CDR3 contains 10 residues. The DNA of the CDR3 is TGTGCCAGCGGACATTACGAGCAGTACTTC. Encoded protein: CASGHYEQYF.

CDR3 region: CSARGRAEFF. As DNA, the CDR3 is TGCAGTGCTAGAGGGCGAGCGGAGTTCTTC. This chain links TRBV20-1 with TRBJ2-1; D possibly corresponds to TRBD2 (5 bases). The CDR3 spans 10 residues. Trimming removed 1 base from V and 14 bases from J, with 9 bases in between. Germline CDR1 is DFQATT and CDR2 is SNEGSKA (reference sequence).

The chain joins TRBV5-1 to TRBJ1-2; tentatively, D is TRBD1 (5 bases). The V gene's germline CDR1 is SGHRS and CDR2 YFSETQ. The CDR3 runs 15 residues. V lost 0 bases and J lost 5, with 14 bases in between. CDR3 residues: CASSLAVTDLYGYTF. The CDR3 DNA reads TGCGCCAGCAGCTTGGCCGTGACAGACCTATATGGCTACACCTTC.

The chain links TRBV12-3 or TRBV12-4 to TRBJ1-5; tentative D call: TRBD1 (6 bases). CDR3 size: 13 residues. The V end was cut by 5 bases, the J end by 4 bases, with 9 bases between. CDR3 nucleotides: TGTGCCAGCAGTGGACAGTATAATCAGCCCCAGCATTTT. This translates into CASSGQYNQPQHF.

This chain uses TRBV30 with TRBJ2-1; 13 bases fit TRBD2. In germline, CDR1 is GTSNPN, CDR2 SVGIG (reference sequence). This CDR3 spans 14 amino acids. Trimming took 7 bases from V and 10 from J; bases not matched to a gene: 10. The CDR3 coding sequence is TGTGCCTCTCGGACTAGCGGGAGTGGGGGCGAGCAGTTCTTC. Translated, it gives CASRTSGSGGEQFF. Looking up the rest from reference TRBV30 and TRBJ2-1 gives the full variable domain: SQTIHQWPATLVQPVGSPLSLECTVEGTSNPNLYWYRQAAGRGLQLLFYSVGIGQISSEVPQNLSASRPQDRQFILSSKKLLLSDSGFYLCASRTSGSGGEQFFGPGTRLTVL.

The rearrangement joins TRBV7-3 to TRBJ2-2; D ambiguous. The CDR3 consists of 14 residues. V was clipped by 5 bases and J by 6 bases, with 13 bases between them. Germline lookup yields CDR1 SGHTA and CDR2 FQGTGA. In DNA form, the CDR3 reads TGTGCCAGCAGCCTAATTGGTGTCGCCGGGGAGCTGTTTTTT. Translated, it gives CASSLIGVAGELFF.

This sequence joins TRBV6-1 and TRBJ1-5; D might be TRBD1 (6 bases). Between the trimmed V and J ends, which lost 3 bases and 7 bases, there was a span of 16 bases. The germline gives CDR1 MNHNS, CDR2 SASEGT. There are 15 residues in the CDR3. The CDR3 DNA reads TGTGCCAGCAGTGACGGGGGCGGGGGGGAACAGCCCCAGCATTTT. Amino acid sequence: CASSDGGGGEQPQHF.

CDR3 DNA sequence: TGTGCCAGCAGAGCAGGGGGCGCAAATCCTCCCGAGCAGTACTTC. Translating it yields CASRAGGANPPEQYF. The chain combines TRBV6-6 with TRBJ2-7; 8 bases are a match to TRBD1. Trimming cost V 6 bases and J 6 bases; bases outside gene matches: 13. Germline CDR1 reads MNHNY; CDR2 reads SVGAGI (reference sequence). The CDR3 spans 15 residues.

V is TRBV28 and J is TRBJ1-4; no firm D call. V gave up 11 bases and J gave up 8 bases, with 6 bases separating them. Germline-derived CDR1 and CDR2 are MDHEN and SYDVKM. The CDR3 has 9 residues. CDR3 in amino acids: CAPVEKLFF. CDR3 in DNA: TGTGCCCCTGTGGAAAAACTGTTTTTT. Filled out from reference TRBV28 and TRBJ1-4, the complete variable domain reads DVKVTQSSRYLVKRTGEKVFLECVQDMDHENMFWYRQDPGLGLRLIYFSYDVKMKEKGDIPEGYSVSREKKERFSLILESASTNQTSMYLCAPVEKLFFGSGTQLSVL.

The V gene is TRBV10-3, the J gene TRBJ1-2, with D possibly being TRBD1 (6 bases). Trimming stripped 8 bases from V and 0 bases from J, with 10 bases between. The CDR3 extends over 13 amino acids. Germline loops: CDR1 ENHRY, CDR2 SYGVKD. CDR3 amino acids: CAIGQGPNYGYTF. CDR3 bases: TGTGCCATCGGTCAGGGGCCTAACTATGGCTACACCTTC.

The J gene is TRBJ2-1, the V gene TRBV7-9; 13 bases line up with TRBD2. V lost 5 bases and J lost 6; bases outside the gene matches: 4. This CDR3 spans 15 amino acids. In germline, CDR1 is SEHNR, CDR2 FQNEAQ (reference sequence). CDR3 loop: CASSPGLAGRNEQFF. Here the CDR3 DNA reads TGTGCCAGCAGCCCGGGACTAGCGGGACGCAATGAGCAGTTCTTC.

The chain employs TRBV28 and TRBJ1-5; weak D call: TRBD1 (5 bases). The V end lost 2 bases, the J end lost 6 bases, and 11 bases lay between the germline ends. The germline V gene has CDR1 MDHEN and CDR2 SYDVKM. This CDR3 has 14 amino acids. The CDR3 loop reads CASSLMAGRQPQHF. CDR3 nucleotide sequence: TGTGCCAGCAGTTTAATGGCAGGGCGTCAGCCCCAGCATTTT.

This chain uses TRBV7-9 with TRBJ1-5; unclear D gene. Trimming shortened V by 1 base and J by 0 bases, and 10 bases separated the two germline ends. Germline V gene lookup returns CDR1 SEHNR and CDR2 FQNEAQ (reference sequence). The CDR3 sequence is 16 residues long. The DNA of the CDR3 is TGTGCCAGCAGCTTAGGACGGGCTCTTAGCAATCAGCCCCAGCATTTT. Translation gives CASSLGRALSNQPQHF.

This chain joins TRBV7-9 and TRBJ1-1; D gene ambiguous. V lost 5 bases and J lost 1, with 11 bases in between. There are 14 residues in the CDR3. Germline assignment: CDR1 SEHNR and CDR2 FQNEAQ (reference sequence). CDR3 sequence: CASSAWGENTEAFF. The CDR3 coding sequence is TGTGCCAGCAGCGCATGGGGTGAGAACACTGAAGCTTTCTTT.

Here the CDR3 DNA reads TGTGCCAGCAGCCCGGGACTAGCGGCCTACGAGCAGTACTTC. This gives the protein CASSPGLAAYEQYF. J is TRBJ2-7 and V is TRBV7-2; 11 positions match TRBD2. V lost 5 bases to trimming and J lost 2 bases; unmatched junction nucleotides: 2. The CDR3 extends over 14 amino acids. Germline V CDR1 and CDR2: SGHTA, FQGNSA.

The chain uses TRBV28 and TRBJ1-5, with TRBD1 matching over 7 bases. The V gene's germline CDR1 is MDHEN and CDR2 SYDVKM. This CDR3 spans 14 amino acids. V lost 7 bases to trimming and J lost 2 bases; unmatched junction nucleotides: 5. The CDR3 bases are TGTGCCAGCACTGACAGGGTGGGCAATCAGCCCCAGCATTTT. Protein product: CASTDRVGNQPQHF.

At least ten counts were recorded for this clone. The chain employs TRBV29-1 and TRBJ1-5; 7 bases line up with TRBD1. The CDR3 runs to 16 residues. Looked up from germline, CDR1 is SQVTM and CDR2 is ANQGSEA. With 4 bases clipped from V and 2 bases from J, the junction kept 11 bases outside the gene matches. The CDR3, as DNA: TGCAGCGTTGCCACCATCGACAGGGCGGGCAATCAGCCCCAGCATTTT. Amino acid sequence: CSVATIDRAGNQPQHF. The full variable domain, rest sourced from reference TRBV29-1 and TRBJ1-5, is SAVISQKPSRDICQRGTSLTIQCQVDSQVTMMFWYRQQPGQSLTLIATANQGSEATYESGFVIDKFPISRPNLTFSTLTVSNMSPEDSSIYLCSVATIDRAGNQPQHFGDGTRLSIL.

V is TRBV12-5 and J is TRBJ2-1; 10 nucleotides match TRBD2. Germline assignment: CDR1 LGHNT and CDR2 FRNRAP. The CDR3 is 15 amino acids. Unmatched junction bases numbered 4, after V lost 3 bases and J lost 5 bases. The CDR3 DNA reads as TGTGCTAGTGGTTTACGTCTAGCGGGAGACAATGAGCAGTTCTTC. Protein: CASGLRLAGDNEQFF.

This chain uses TRBV19 with TRBJ1-3, with 7 bases fitting TRBD1. Germline V gives CDR1 LNHDA, CDR2 SQIVND (reference sequence). The CDR3 has 19 amino acids. V dropped 5 bases and J dropped 0; count of bases not matched to a gene: 16. CDR3 sequence: CASSPIGGTAADSGNTIYF. The CDR3 bases are TGTGCCAGTAGTCCCATAGGGGGGACAGCCGCGGACTCTGGAAACACCATATATTTT.

The count of this clone is one. The chain uses TRBV3-1 (or the pseudogene TRBV3-2) and TRBJ2-6, with TRBD2 matching 14 bases. In germline, CDR1 is LGHDT, CDR2 YNNKEL (reference sequence). The trim removed 2 bases at V and 3 bases at J, leaving 6 bases unmatched. The CDR3 loop spans 19 amino acids. DNA for the CDR3: TGTGCCAGCAGCCAATTGGGGACTAGCGGGGGAGGTGGGGCCAACGTCCTGACTTTC. Amino acids: CASSQLGTSGGGGANVLTF.

V is TRBV20-1 and J is TRBJ2-5, with no clear D. The germline V gene encodes CDR1 DFQATT and CDR2 SNEGSKA (reference sequence). The V gene lost 5 bases and the J gene lost 5 bases, with 9 bases spanning the gap. The CDR3 spans 11 residues. CDR3 in DNA: TGCAGTGCTCAGGACGGTGAGACCCAGTACTTC. This translates into CSAQDGETQYF.

This sequence joins TRBV19 and TRBJ1-2; TRBD1 is a possible D gene (5 bases). This CDR3 has 13 residues. The germline V gene encodes CDR1 LNHDA and CDR2 SQIVND (reference sequence). DNA of the CDR3: TGTTTGGCGGGGGGTGCTCCTAACTATGGCTACACCTTC. Its protein product is CLAGGAPNYGYTF.

The rearrangement joins TRBV12-3 or TRBV12-4 to TRBJ1-1; D not resolved. The CDR3 totals 13 residues. Trimming took 4 bases from V and 5 from J, leaving 11 bases between them. The CDR3 DNA follows: TGTGCCAGCAGTTACGGGGAGAGGACTGAAGCTTTCTTT. Its translation is CASSYGERTEAFF.

The chain employs TRBV6-1 and TRBJ2-1, with 9 bases matching TRBD2. Looked up from germline, CDR1 is MNHNS and CDR2 is SASEGT. The CDR3 extends over 20 amino acids. Trimming removed 2 bases from V and 0 bases from J; junction bases left unmatched: 14. CDR3 region: CASSELAGRASRTSYNEQFF. CDR3 nucleotides: TGTGCCAGCAGTGAACTAGCGGGGAGGGCCAGCCGGACCTCCTACAATGAGCAGTTCTTC.

This chain links TRBV11-2 with TRBJ2-7, with 11 bases aligning to TRBD2. Trimming took 5 bases from V and 3 from J; bases not matched to a gene: 6. CDR1 is SGHAT, CDR2 FQNNGV, per germline. The CDR3 contains 15 residues. The CDR3 DNA follows: TGTGCCAGCAGCCTGGGGACTAGCGGTTACTACGAGCAGTACTTC. It yields the protein CASSLGTSGYYEQYF.

The V and J genes are TRBV19 and TRBJ2-7; D may be TRBD1 (5 bases). The germline gives CDR1 LNHDA, CDR2 SQIVND (reference sequence). The CDR3 length is 14 residues. V was clipped by 5 bases and J by 5 bases, with 16 bases between them. Written as DNA, the CDR3 is TGTGCCAGTAGTCTATGGGGCAGGGTTCACGAGCAGTACTTC. Its translation is CASSLWGRVHEQYF.

The gene calls are TRBV18 and TRBJ2-1; no firm D call. CDR3 length: 13 amino acids. Germline V gene data show CDR1 as KGHSH and CDR2 as LQKENI. Deletions cut 3 bases from V and 9 bases from J, with 12 bases between. The CDR3 region has the DNA TGTGCCAGCTCACCTGAACATATGAGTGAGCAGTTCTTC. Translating gives CASSPEHMSEQFF.